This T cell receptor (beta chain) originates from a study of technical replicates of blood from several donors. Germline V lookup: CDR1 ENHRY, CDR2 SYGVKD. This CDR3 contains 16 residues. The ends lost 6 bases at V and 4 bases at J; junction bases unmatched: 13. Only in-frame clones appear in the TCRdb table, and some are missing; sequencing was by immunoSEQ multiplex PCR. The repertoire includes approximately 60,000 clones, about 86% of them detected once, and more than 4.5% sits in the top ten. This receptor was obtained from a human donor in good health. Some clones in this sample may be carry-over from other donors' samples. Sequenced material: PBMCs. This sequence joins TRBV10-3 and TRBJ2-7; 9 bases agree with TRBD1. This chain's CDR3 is CAISETTGTGNYEQYF. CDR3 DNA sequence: TGTGCCATCAGCGAAACCACCGGGACAGGGAATTACGAGCAGTACTTC.